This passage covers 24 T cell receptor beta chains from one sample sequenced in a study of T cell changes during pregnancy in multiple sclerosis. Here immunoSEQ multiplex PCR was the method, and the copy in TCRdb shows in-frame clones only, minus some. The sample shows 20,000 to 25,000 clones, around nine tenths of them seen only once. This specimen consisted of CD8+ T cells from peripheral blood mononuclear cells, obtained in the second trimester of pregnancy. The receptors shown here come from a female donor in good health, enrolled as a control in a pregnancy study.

CDR3 loop: CAWTRSGELFF. The CDR3 coding sequence is TGTGCCTGGACCCGGTCCGGGGAGCTGTTTTTT. This chain uses TRBV30 with TRBJ2-2; no definite D call. The CDR3 has 11 amino acids. V dropped 4 bases and J dropped 6 bases, with 6 bases sitting between them. From germline, CDR1 is GTSNPN and CDR2 SVGIG (reference sequence).

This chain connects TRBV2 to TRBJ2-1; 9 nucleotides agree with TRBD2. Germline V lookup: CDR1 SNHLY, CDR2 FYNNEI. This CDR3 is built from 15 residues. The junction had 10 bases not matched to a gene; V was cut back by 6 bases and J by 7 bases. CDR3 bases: TGTGCCAGCAGGACGAGCGGGGGGCCCCTTAATGAGCAGTTCTTC. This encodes CASRTSGGPLNEQFF.

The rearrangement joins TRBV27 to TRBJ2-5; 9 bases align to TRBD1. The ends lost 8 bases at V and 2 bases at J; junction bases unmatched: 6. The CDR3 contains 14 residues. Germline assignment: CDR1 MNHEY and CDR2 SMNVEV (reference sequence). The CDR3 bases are TGTGCCAGCGGAGGGACAGGGACACAAGAGACCCAGTACTTC. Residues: CASGGTGTQETQYF.

The CDR3 DNA is TGCGCCAGCAGCCCAGGGACAGGGAACACTGAAGCTTTCTTT. It translates to CASSPGTGNTEAFF. The V gene is TRBV4-1, the J gene TRBJ1-1; TRBD1 agrees at 8 bases. CDR3 length: 14 residues. Unmatched junction bases numbered 2, after V lost 4 bases and J lost 1 base. Germline CDR1 reads MGHRA; CDR2 reads YSYEKL.

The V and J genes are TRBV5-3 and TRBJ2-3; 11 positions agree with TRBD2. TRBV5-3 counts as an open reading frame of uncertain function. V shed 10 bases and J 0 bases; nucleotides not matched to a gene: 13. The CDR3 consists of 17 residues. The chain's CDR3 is CARNLAGGSLSTDTQYF. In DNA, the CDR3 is TGTGCCCGAAACCTAGCGGGAGGTTCCCTTAGCACAGATACGCAGTATTTT.

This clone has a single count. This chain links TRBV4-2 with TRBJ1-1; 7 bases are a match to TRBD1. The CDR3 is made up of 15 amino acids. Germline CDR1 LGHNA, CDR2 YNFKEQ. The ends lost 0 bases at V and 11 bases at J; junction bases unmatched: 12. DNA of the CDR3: TGTGCCAGCAGCCAAGATCACCAGGGGGTATCGACGGCTTTCTTT. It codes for CASSQDHQGVSTAFF.

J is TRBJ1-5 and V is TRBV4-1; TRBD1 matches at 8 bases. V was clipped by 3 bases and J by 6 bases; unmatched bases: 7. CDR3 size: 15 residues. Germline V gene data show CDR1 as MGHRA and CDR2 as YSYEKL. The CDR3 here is CASSHSGQGVQPQHF. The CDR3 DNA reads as TGCGCCAGCAGCCACTCCGGACAGGGAGTTCAGCCCCAGCATTTT.

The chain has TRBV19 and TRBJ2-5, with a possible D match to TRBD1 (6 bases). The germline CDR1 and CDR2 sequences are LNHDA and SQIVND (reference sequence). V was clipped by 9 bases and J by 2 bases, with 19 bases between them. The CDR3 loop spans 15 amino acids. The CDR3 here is CASRLGGSPQETQYF. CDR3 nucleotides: TGTGCCAGCAGGTTAGGGGGTTCACCACAAGAGACCCAGTACTTC.

The CDR3 protein is CASSQDGLQGSEQYF. The CDR3 DNA is TGTGCCAGCAGCCAAGACGGGTTACAGGGGTCGGAGCAGTACTTC. This chain uses TRBV14 with TRBJ2-7; 7 bases are shared with TRBD1. The CDR3 contains 15 residues. Trimming at V came to 0 bases and at J to 7 bases, leaving 9 bases not matched to a gene. Germline V CDR1 and CDR2: SGHDN, FVKESK.

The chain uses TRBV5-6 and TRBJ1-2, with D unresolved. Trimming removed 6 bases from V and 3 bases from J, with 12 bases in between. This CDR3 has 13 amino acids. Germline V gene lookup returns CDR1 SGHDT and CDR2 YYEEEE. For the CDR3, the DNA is TGTGCCAGCACTTCCGACGGAGACTATGGCTACACCTTC. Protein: CASTSDGDYGYTF.

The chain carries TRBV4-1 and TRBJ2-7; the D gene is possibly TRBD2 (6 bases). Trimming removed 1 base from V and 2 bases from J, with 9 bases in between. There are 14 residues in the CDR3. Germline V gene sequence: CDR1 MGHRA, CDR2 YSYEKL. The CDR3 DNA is TGCGCCAGCAGCCAAGCACAGCGGGCCTACGAGCAGTACTTC. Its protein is CASSQAQRAYEQYF.

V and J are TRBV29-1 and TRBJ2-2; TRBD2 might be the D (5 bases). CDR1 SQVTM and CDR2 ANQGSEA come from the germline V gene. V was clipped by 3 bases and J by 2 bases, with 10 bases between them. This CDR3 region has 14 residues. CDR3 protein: CSVDLAGNTGELFF. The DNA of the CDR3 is TGCAGCGTTGATCTCGCGGGTAACACCGGGGAGCTGTTTTTT.

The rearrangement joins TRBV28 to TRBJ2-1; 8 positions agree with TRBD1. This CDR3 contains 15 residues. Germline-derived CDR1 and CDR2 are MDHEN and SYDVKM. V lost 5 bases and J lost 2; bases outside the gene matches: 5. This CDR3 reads CASSATGGPYNEQFF. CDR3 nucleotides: TGTGCCAGCAGTGCCACAGGGGGACCCTACAATGAGCAGTTCTTC. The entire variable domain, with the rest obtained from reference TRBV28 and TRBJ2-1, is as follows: DVKVTQSSRYLVKRTGEKVFLECVQDMDHENMFWYRQDPGLGLRLIYFSYDVKMKEKGDIPEGYSVSREKKERFSLILESASTNQTSMYLCASSATGGPYNEQFFGPGTRLTVL.

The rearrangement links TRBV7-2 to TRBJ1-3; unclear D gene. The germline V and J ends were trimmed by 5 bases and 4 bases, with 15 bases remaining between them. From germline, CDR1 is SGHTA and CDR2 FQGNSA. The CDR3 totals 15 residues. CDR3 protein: CASSGRTGGGNTIYF. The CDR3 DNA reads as TGTGCCAGCAGCGGACGGACGGGAGGAGGAAACACCATATATTTT.

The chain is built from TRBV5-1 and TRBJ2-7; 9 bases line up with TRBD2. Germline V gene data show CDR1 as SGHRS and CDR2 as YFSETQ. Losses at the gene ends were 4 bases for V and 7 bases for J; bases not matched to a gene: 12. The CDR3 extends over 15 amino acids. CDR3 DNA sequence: TGCGCCAGCAGCCCGCGGGGGGGGGCCCCAGAGGAGCAGTACTTC. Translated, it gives CASSPRGGAPEEQYF.

As DNA, the CDR3 is TGTGCCAGCAGTGAATCCGACAGGGACACCGGGGAGCTGTTTTTT. It yields the protein CASSESDRDTGELFF. The V call is TRBV25-1, the J call TRBJ2-2; 7 positions agree with TRBD1. CDR3 length equals 15 residues. CDR1 and CDR2 (germline): MGHDK, SYGVNS. Trimming took 1 base from V and 3 from J; bases not matched to a gene: 2.

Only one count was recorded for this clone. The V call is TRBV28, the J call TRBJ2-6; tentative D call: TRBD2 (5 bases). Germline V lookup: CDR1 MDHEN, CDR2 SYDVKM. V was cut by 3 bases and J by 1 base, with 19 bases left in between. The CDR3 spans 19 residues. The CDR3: CASSLGRRFDYSGANVLTF. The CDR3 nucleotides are TGTGCCAGCAGTTTGGGTAGGAGATTCGACTATTCTGGGGCCAACGTCCTGACTTTC.

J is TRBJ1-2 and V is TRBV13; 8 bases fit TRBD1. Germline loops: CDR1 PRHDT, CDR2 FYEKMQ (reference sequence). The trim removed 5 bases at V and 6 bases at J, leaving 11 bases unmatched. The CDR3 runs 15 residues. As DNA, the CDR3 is TGTGCCAGCAGCCTAGCCCTACAGGGGGTGGATGGCTACACCTTC. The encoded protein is CASSLALQGVDGYTF.

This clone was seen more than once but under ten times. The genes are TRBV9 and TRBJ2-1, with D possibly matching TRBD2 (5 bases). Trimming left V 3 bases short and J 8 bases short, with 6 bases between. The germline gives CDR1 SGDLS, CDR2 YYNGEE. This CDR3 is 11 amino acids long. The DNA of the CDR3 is TGTGCCAGCAGCGCGGACTATGAGCAGTTCTTC. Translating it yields CASSADYEQFF.

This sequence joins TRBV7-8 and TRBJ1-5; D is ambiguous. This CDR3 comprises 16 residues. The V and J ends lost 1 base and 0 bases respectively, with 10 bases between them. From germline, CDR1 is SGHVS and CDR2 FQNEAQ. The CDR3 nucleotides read TGTGCCAGCAGCTTAGGACGGGTGGGTAGCAATCAGCCCCAGCATTTT. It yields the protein CASSLGRVGSNQPQHF.

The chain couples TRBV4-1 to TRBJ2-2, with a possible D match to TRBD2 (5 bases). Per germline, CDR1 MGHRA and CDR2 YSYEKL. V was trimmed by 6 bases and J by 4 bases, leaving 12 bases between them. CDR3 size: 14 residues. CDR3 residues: CASSLDWVTGELFF. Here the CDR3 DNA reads TGCGCCAGCAGTTTGGACTGGGTCACCGGGGAGCTGTTTTTT.

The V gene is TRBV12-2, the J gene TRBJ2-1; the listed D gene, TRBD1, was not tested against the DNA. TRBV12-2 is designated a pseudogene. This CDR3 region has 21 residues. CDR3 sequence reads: CASRLGPDRDPDQSSYNEQFF. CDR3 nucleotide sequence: TGTGCAAGTCGCTTGGGGCCGGACAGGGACCCTGATCAGAGCTCCTACAATGAGCAGTTCTTC.

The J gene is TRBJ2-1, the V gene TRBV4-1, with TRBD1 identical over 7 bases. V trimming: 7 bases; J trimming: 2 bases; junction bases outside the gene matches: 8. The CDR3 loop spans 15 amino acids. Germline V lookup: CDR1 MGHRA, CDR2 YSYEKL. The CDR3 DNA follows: TGCGCCAGCACTCACGAAGGGGGCCCCTACAATGAGCAGTTCTTC. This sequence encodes CASTHEGGPYNEQFF.

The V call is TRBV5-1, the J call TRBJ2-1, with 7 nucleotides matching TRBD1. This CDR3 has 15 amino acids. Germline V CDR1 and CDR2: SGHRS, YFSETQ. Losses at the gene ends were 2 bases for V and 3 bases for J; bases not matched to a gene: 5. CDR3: CASSFRDRSYNEQFF. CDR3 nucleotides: TGCGCCAGCAGCTTTCGGGACAGAAGCTACAATGAGCAGTTCTTC.